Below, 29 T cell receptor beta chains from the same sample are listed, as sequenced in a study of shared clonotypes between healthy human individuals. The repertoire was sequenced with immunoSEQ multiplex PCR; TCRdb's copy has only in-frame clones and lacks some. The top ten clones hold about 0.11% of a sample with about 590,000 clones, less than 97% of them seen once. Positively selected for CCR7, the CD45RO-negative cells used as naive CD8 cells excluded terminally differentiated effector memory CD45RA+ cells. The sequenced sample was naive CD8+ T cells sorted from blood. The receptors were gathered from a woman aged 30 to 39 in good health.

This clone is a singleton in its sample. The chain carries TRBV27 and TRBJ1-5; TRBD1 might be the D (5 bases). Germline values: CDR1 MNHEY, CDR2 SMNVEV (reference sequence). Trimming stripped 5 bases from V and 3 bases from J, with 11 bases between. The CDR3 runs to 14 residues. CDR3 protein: CASSIRQYNQPQHF. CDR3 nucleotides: TGTGCCAGCAGTATACGACAGTACAATCAGCCCCAGCATTTT.

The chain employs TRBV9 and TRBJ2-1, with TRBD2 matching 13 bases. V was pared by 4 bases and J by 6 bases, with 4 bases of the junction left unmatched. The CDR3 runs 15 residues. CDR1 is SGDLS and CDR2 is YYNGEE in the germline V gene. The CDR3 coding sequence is TGTGCCAGCAGCCCGGGGACTAGCGGGATCAATGAGCAGTTCTTC. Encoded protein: CASSPGTSGINEQFF.

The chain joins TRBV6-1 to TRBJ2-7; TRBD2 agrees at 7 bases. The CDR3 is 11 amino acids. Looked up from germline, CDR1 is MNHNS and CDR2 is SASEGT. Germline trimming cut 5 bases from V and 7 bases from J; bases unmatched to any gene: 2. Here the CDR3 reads CASSYGGEQYF. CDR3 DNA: TGTGCCAGCAGTTACGGGGGGGAGCAGTACTTC.

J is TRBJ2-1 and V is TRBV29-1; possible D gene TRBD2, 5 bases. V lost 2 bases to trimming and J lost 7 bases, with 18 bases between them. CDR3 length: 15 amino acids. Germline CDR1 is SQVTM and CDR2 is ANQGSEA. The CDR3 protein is CSVELPSWGSNEQFF. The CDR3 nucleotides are TGCAGCGTTGAACTGCCTAGCTGGGGATCTAATGAGCAGTTCTTC.

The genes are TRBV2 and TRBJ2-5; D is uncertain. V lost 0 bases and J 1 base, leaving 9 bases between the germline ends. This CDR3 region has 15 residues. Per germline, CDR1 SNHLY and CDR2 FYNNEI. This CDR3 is CASSEAWATQETQYF. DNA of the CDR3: TGTGCCAGCAGTGAAGCGTGGGCGACCCAAGAGACCCAGTACTTC.

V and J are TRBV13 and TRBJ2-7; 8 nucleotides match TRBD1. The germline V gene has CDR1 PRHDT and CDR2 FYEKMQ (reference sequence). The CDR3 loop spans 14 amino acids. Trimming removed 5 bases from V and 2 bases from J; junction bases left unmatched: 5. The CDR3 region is CASSERTGTYEQYF. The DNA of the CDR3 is TGTGCCAGCAGCGAAAGGACAGGGACCTACGAGCAGTACTTC.

For the CDR3, the DNA is TGTGCCAGCAGTGAAGGCCCCTCGCACGAGCAGTACTTC. Protein product: CASSEGPSHEQYF. The chain joins TRBV25-1 to TRBJ2-7; D is uncertain. The germline V gene has CDR1 MGHDK and CDR2 SYGVNS. Trimming pared 2 bases from V and 5 bases from J, leaving 10 bases between. This CDR3 contains 13 residues.

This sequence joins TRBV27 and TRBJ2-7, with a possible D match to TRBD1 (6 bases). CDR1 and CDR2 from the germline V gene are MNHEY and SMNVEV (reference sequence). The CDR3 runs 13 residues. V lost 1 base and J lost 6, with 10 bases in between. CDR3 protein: CASSLFQGREQYF. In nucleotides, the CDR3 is TGTGCCAGCAGTTTATTTCAGGGGCGCGAGCAGTACTTC.

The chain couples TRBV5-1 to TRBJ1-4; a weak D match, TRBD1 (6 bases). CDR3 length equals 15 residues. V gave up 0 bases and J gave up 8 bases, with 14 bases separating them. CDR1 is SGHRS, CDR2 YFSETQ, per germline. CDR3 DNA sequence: TGCGCCAGCAGCTTGGGGACAGTTGGAGGGGAAAAACTGTTTTTT. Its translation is CASSLGTVGGEKLFF.

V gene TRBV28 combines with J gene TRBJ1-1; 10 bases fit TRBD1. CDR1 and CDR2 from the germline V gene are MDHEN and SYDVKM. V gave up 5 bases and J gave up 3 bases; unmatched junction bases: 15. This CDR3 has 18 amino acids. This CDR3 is CASSVRQGARLLDTEAFF. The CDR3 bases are TGTGCCAGCAGTGTCCGACAGGGGGCGCGATTACTAGACACTGAAGCTTTCTTT.

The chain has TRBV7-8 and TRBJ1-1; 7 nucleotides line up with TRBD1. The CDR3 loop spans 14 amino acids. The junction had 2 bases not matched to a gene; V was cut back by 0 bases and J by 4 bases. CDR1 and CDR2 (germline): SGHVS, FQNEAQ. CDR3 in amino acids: CASSLAEGATEAFF. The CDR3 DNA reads TGTGCCAGCAGCTTAGCAGAGGGGGCCACTGAAGCTTTCTTT.

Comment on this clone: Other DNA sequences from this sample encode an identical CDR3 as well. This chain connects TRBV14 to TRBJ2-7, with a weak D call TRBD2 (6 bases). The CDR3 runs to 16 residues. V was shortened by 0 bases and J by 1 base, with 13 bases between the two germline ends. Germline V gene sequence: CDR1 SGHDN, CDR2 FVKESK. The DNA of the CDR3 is TGTGCCAGCAGCCAAGATAACGGGGGACTTTCCTACGAGCAGTACTTC. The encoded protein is CASSQDNGGLSYEQYF.

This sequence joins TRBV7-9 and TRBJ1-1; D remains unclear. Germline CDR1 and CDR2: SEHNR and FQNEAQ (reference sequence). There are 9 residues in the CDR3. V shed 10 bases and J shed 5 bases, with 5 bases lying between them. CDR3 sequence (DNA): TGTGCCACGGGGACTGAAGCTTTCTTT. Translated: CATGTEAFF.

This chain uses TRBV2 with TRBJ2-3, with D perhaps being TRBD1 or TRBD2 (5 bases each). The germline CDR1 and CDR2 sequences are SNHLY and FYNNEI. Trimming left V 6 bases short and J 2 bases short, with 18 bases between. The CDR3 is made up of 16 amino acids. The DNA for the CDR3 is TGTGCCAGCAGGTTCTTCGGGACGGAGAACACAGATACGCAGTATTTT. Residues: CASRFFGTENTDTQYF.

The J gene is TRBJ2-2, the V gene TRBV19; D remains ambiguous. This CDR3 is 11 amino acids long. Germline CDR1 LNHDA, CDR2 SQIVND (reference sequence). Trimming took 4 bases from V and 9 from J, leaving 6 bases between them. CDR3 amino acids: CASSSPRELFF. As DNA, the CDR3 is TGTGCCAGTAGTAGCCCCCGGGAGCTGTTTTTT.

The CDR3 protein is CASRVLAGHTDTQYF. The CDR3 DNA follows: TGTGCCAGCAGGGTACTAGCGGGGCACACAGATACGCAGTATTTT. This sequence joins TRBV7-9 and TRBJ2-3, with TRBD2 identical over 10 bases. Unmatched junction bases numbered 5, after V lost 6 bases and J lost 2 bases. Germline V CDR1 and CDR2: SEHNR, FQNEAQ (reference sequence). CDR3 length: 15 amino acids.

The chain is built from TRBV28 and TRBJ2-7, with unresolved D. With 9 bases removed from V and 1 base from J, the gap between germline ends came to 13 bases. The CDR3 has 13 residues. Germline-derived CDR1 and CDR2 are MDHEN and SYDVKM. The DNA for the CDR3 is TGTGCCAGTAGGGTTTCAGGTTCCTACGAGCAGTACTTC. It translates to CASRVSGSYEQYF.

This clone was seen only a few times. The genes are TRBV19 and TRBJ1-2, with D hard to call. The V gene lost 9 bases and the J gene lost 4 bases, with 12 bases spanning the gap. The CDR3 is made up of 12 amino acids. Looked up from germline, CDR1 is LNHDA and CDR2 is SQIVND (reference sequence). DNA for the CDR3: TGTGCCAGCCGAATGTGGGCCTATGGCTACACCTTC. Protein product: CASRMWAYGYTF.

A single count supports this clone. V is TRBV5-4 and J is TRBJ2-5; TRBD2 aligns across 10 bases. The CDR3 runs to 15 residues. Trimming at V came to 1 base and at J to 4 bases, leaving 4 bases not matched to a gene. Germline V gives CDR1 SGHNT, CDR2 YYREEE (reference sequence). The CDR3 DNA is TGTGCCAGCAGCTTGACTAGCGGGATGGTAGAGACCCAGTACTTC. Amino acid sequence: CASSLTSGMVETQYF.

The CDR3: CASSRYRGDEQFF. The CDR3 DNA sequence: TGTGCCAGCAGCAGATACAGGGGGGATGAGCAGTTCTTC. The V gene is TRBV11-2, the J gene TRBJ2-1; the match to TRBD1 covers 8 bases. V was pared by 5 bases and J by 8 bases, with 5 bases of the junction left unmatched. Looked up from germline, CDR1 is SGHAT and CDR2 is FQNNGV. This CDR3 region has 13 residues.

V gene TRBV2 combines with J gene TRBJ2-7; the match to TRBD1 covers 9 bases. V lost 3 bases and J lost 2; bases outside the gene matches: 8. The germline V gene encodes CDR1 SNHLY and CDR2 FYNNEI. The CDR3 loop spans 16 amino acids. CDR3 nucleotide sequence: TGTGCCAGCAGTGAGTGGGACAGGGAGGACCCCTACGAGCAGTACTTC. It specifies CASSEWDREDPYEQYF.

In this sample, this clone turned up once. The CDR3 reads CASSLAGVINEQFF. The CDR3 DNA is TGTGCCAGCAGCTTGGCGGGAGTTATTAATGAGCAGTTCTTC. The chain has TRBV5-8 and TRBJ2-1; D possibly corresponds to TRBD2 (6 bases). The CDR3 has 14 residues. V dropped 0 bases and J dropped 7 bases, with 11 bases sitting between them. Germline V gene data show CDR1 as SGHTS and CDR2 as YDEGEE.

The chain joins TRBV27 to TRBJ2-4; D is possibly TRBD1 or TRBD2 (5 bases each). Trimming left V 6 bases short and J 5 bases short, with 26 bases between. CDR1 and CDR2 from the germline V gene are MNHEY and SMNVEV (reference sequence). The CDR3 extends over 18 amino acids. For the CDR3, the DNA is TGTGCCAGCAGCCGATTAGGCCCACGGGTACTGGGGGAAAACATTCAGTACTTC. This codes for CASSRLGPRVLGENIQYF.

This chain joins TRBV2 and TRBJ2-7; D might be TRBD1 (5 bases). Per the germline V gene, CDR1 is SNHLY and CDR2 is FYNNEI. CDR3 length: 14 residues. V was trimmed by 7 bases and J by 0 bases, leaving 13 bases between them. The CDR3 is CASTMTESSYEQYF. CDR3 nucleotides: TGTGCCAGCACAATGACAGAGAGCTCCTACGAGCAGTACTTC.

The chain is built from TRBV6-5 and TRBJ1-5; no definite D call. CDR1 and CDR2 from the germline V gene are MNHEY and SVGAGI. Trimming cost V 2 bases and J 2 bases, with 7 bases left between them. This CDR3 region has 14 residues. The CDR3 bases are TGTGCCAGCAGTTACGCGGAGGGCAATCAGCCCCAGCATTTT. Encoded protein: CASSYAEGNQPQHF.

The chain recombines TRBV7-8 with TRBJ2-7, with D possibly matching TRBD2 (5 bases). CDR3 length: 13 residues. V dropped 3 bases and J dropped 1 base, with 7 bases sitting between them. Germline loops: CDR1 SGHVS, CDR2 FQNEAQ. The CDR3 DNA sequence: TGTGCCAGCAGCTTTAGCGAGTCCTACGAGCAGTACTTC. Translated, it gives CASSFSESYEQYF.

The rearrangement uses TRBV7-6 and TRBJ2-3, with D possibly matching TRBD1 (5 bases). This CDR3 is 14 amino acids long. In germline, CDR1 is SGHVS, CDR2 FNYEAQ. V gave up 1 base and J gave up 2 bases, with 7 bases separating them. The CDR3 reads CASSLGGYTDTQYF. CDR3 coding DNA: TGTGCCAGCAGCTTAGGGGGCTACACAGATACGCAGTATTTT. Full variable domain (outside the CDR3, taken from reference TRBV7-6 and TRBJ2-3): GAGVSQSPRYKVTKRGQDVALRCDPISGHVSLYWYRQALGQGPEFLTYFNYEAQQDKSGLPNDRFSAERPEGSISTLTIQRTEQRDSAMYRCASSLGGYTDTQYFGPGTRLTVL.

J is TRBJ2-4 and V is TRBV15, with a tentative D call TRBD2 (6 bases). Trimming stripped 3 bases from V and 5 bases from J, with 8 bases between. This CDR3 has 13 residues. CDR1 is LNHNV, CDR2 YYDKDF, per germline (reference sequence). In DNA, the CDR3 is TGTGCCACCAGCAGCTGGGAGGAAAACATTCAGTACTTC. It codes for CATSSWEENIQYF.

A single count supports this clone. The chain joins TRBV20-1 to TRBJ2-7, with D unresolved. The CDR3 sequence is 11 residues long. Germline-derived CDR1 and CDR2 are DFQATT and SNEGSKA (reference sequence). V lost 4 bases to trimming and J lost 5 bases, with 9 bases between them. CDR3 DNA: TGCAGTGCTACTTCGGTCCACGAGCAGTACTTC. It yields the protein CSATSVHEQYF.